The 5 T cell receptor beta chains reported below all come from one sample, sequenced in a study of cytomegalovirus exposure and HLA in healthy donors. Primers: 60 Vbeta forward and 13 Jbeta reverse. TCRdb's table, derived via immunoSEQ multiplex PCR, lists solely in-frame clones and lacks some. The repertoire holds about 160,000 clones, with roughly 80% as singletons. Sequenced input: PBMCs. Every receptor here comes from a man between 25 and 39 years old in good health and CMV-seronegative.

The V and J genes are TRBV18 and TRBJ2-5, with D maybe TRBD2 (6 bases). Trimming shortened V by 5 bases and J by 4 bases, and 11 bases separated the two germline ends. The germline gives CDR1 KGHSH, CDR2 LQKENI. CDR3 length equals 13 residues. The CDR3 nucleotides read TGTGCCAGCTCAAGCGGGCTTTTAGAGACCCAGTACTTC. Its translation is CASSSGLLETQYF.

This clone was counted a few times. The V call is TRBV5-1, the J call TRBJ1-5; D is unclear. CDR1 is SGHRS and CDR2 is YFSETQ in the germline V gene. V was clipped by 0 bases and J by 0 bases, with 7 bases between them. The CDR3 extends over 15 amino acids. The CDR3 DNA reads TGCGCCAGCAGCTTGGGGCATTATAGCAATCAGCCCCAGCATTTT. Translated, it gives CASSLGHYSNQPQHF.

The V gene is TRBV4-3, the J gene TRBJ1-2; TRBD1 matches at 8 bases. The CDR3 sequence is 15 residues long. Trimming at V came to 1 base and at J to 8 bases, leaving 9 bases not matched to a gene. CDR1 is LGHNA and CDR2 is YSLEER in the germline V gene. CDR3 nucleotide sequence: TGCGCCAGCAGCCAAGGACAGGGGTATGCGGGGGGCTACACCTTC. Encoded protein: CASSQGQGYAGGYTF.

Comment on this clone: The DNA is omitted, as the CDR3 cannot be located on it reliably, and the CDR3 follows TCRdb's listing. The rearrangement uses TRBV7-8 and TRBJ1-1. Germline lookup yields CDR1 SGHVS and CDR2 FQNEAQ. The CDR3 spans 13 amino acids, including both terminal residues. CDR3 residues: CASSPSVGEGSFF.

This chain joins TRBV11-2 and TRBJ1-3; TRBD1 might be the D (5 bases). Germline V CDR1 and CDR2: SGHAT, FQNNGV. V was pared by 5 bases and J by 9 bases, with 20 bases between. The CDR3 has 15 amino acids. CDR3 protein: CASSPGGASLVTIYF. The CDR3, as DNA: TGTGCCAGCAGCCCAGGCGGGGCCTCGCTCGTCACCATATATTTT.